The 29 T cell receptor beta chains below were found in one sample sequenced in a study of T cells in women clearing cervical HPV infection. This table comes from immunoSEQ multiplex PCR, and its TCRdb copy is limited to in-frame clones, with some not included. The sample features approximately 33,000 clones, with approximately 8.4% in its top ten. The sample comprised blood buffy coat. The receptors originated from a woman between 18 and 69 years old with a cervical HPV16 infection that either progressed to CIN3+ or cleared (not recorded which).

Points on this clone: The read stops 3 residues short of the end of the CDR3; the missing end is completed from the germline J gene. This sequence joins TRBV7-9 and TRBJ1-1; no reliable D call. Trimming stripped 5 bases from V and 0 bases from J, with 13 bases between. Germline CDR1 SEHNR, CDR2 FQNEAQ (reference sequence). The CDR3 is 15 amino acids. The covered CDR3 bases are TGTGCCAGCAGCGGGCGAGTAGAGATGAACACTGAA. Its translation is CASSGRVEMNTE. The whole CDR3 protein is CASSGRVEMNTEAFF.

A remark on this clone: The read ends 3 residues shy of where the CDR3 ends; the end is completed using the germline J gene. V and J are TRBV7-9 and TRBJ1-2; no clear D. This CDR3 contains 13 residues. Germline V lookup: CDR1 SEHNR, CDR2 FQNEAQ (reference sequence). The V end was cut by 1 base, the J end by 4 bases, with 7 bases between. Incomplete CDR3 DNA: TGTGCCAGCAGCTTAGAAGTCGGCTATGGC. It specifies CASSLEVGYG. The CDR3 in full is CASSLEVGYGYTF.

Of note for this clone: The sequence runs out 3 residues before the end of the CDR3; the remainder is reconstructed from the germline J gene. The V call is TRBV5-1, the J call TRBJ2-1; 7 bases fit TRBD1. This CDR3 region has 16 residues. Trimming cost V 1 base and J 6 bases; bases outside gene matches: 10. CDR1 and CDR2 (germline): SGHRS, YFSETQ. CDR3 in amino acids: CASSLSVDRQTNEQFF. The CDR3 DNA, read in part, is TGCGCCAGCAGCTTGAGTGTGGACAGGCAGACCAATGAG.

In regard to this clone: The read ends 3 residues before the CDR3 terminus; that terminus is restored from the germline J gene. The chain joins TRBV18 to TRBJ2-5, with D perhaps matching TRBD2 (5 bases). The CDR3 consists of 14 residues. The germline CDR1 and CDR2 sequences are KGHSH and LQKENI. V lost 4 bases to trimming and J lost 5 bases, with 14 bases between them. Incomplete CDR3 DNA: TGTGCCAGCTCACTCGAGAGAGGGCATGAGACC. It encodes CASSLERGHET. The whole CDR3 sequence reads CASSLERGHETQYF.

CDR3 DNA, as far as it was read: TGTGCCAGCAGGTATCAGGGAGAGACTGAA. Residues: CASRYQGETE. The whole CDR3 protein is CASRYQGETEAFF. The J gene is TRBJ1-1, the V gene TRBV4-2, with D tentatively TRBD1 (5 bases). The DNA ends 3 residues before the CDR3 does, and the rest of the CDR3 is filled in from the germline J gene. Per germline, CDR1 LGHNA and CDR2 YNFKEQ. The CDR3 has 13 residues. The V end was cut by 6 bases, the J end by 5 bases, with 13 bases between.

To note about this clone: The read terminates 3 residues before the CDR3 end, so the remaining end is supplied by the germline J gene. The V and J genes are TRBV30 and TRBJ1-4; 7 nucleotides match TRBD1. From germline, CDR1 is GTSNPN and CDR2 SVGIG (reference sequence). The CDR3 runs to 17 residues. CDR3 sequence reads: CAWNRAGGRSGANVLFF. Incomplete CDR3 DNA: TGTGCCTGGAATAGGGCAGGGGGTAGGTCTGGGGCCAACGTA.

Notes on this clone: From the germline J gene comes the end of the CDR3, since the read stops 3 residues before it. The chain combines TRBV18 with TRBJ1-5; 7 nucleotides line up with TRBD1. Trimming took 2 bases from V and 4 from J; bases not matched to a gene: 8. CDR3 length equals 16 residues. CDR1 and CDR2 from the germline V gene are KGHSH and LQKENI. The sequenced CDR3 bases are TGTGCCAGCTCACCAAGGGGGTCACAGGGGAATCAGCCC. Protein: CASSPRGSQGNQP. The full CDR3 is CASSPRGSQGNQPQHF.

To note about this clone: One end of the junction does not line up with germline, which may come from a read error. The read falls 3 residues short of the CDR3 end, and the missing part is taken from the germline J gene. The chain joins TRBV18 to TRBJ1-4; D is ambiguous. There are 15 residues in the CDR3. Germline-derived CDR1 and CDR2 are KGHSH and LQKENI. CDR3 bases read: TGTTCCAGCTCACCAATTCGGGTTGTTAATGAAAAA. The encoded protein is CSSSPIRVVNEK. In full, the CDR3 reads CSSSPIRVVNEKLFF.

A word on this clone: The read stops 3 residues short of the end of the CDR3; the missing end is completed from the germline J gene. The chain links TRBV20-1 to TRBJ2-5; no clear D. Trimming pared 5 bases from V and 5 bases from J, leaving 15 bases between. Germline loops: CDR1 DFQATT, CDR2 SNEGSKA (reference sequence). This CDR3 contains 13 residues. CDR3 DNA (partial): TGCAGTGCTCCCCTAGAAGATCTCGAGACC. It specifies CSAPLEDLET. The whole CDR3 sequence reads CSAPLEDLETQYF.

Regarding this clone: The read gets to within 3 residues of the CDR3 end, and the germline J gene fills in the rest. This chain connects TRBV19 to TRBJ1-5, with TRBD1 identical over 9 bases. V lost 9 bases and J lost 4; bases outside the gene matches: 7. The CDR3 is 14 amino acids. Germline loops: CDR1 LNHDA, CDR2 SQIVND (reference sequence). CDR3 bases read: TGTGCCAGCCTGGGACAGGGCGGAAATCAGCCC. Protein sequence: CASLGQGGNQP. The full-length CDR3 reads as CASLGQGGNQPQHF.

A remark on this clone: Read coverage stops 3 residues before the CDR3 terminus; the germline J gene supplies the remainder. V and J are TRBV19 and TRBJ1-2, with a possible D match to TRBD1 (6 bases). The CDR3 totals 13 residues. In germline, CDR1 is LNHDA, CDR2 SQIVND (reference sequence). V lost 8 bases and J lost 7, with 17 bases in between. CDR3 protein: CASSLGSGVGYTF. The CDR3 DNA, read in part, is TGTGCCAGTTCTTTGGGTTCAGGGGTTGGC.

On this clone itself: The read falls 3 residues short of the CDR3 end, and the missing part is taken from the germline J gene. The rearrangement links TRBV7-3 to TRBJ2-5, with TRBD2 matching over 15 bases. The CDR3 spans 17 residues. Germline trimming cut 5 bases from V and 5 bases from J; bases unmatched to any gene: 9. CDR1 and CDR2 from the germline V gene are SGHTA and FQGTGA. The covered CDR3 bases are TGTGCCAGCAGCCTAGGACTAGCGGGGGGGCCGACGGAGACC. It specifies CASSLGLAGGPTET. The full CDR3 protein is CASSLGLAGGPTETQYF.

The sequenced CDR3 bases are TGTGCCAGCACGTCGACAGGGAACGGGCAGCCT. It yields the protein CASTSTGNGQP. The whole CDR3 sequence reads CASTSTGNGQPQYF. The chain has TRBV6-2 or TRBV6-3 and TRBJ2-4; TRBD1 matches 7 bases. Read coverage stops 3 residues before the CDR3 terminus; the germline J gene supplies the remainder. The CDR3 sequence is 14 residues long. The germline V gene encodes CDR1 MNHEY and CDR2 SVGEGT.

With regard to this clone: The read ends 3 residues shy of where the CDR3 ends; the end is completed using the germline J gene. The chain links TRBV30 to TRBJ2-1; the D is unclear. The CDR3 has 12 residues. CDR1 and CDR2 from the germline V gene are GTSNPN and SVGIG (reference sequence). V was trimmed by 0 bases and J by 9 bases, leaving 9 bases between them. The CDR3 is CAWSVSVVEQFF. CDR3 bases read: TGTGCCTGGAGTGTTTCGGTAGTTGAG.

In regard to this clone: The read stops 3 residues short of the end of the CDR3; the missing end is completed from the germline J gene. The chain links TRBV20-1 to TRBJ2-3; TRBD2 aligns across 10 bases. The germline gives CDR1 DFQATT, CDR2 SNEGSKA (reference sequence). The trim removed 4 bases at V and 5 bases at J, leaving 6 bases unmatched. This CDR3 is 14 amino acids long. The CDR3 DNA, read in part, is TGCAGTGCTAAGAGCGGGGGGGCCTTAGATACG. It specifies CSAKSGGALDT. The full CDR3 sequence reads CSAKSGGALDTQYF.

On this clone: The read ends 3 residues before the CDR3 terminus; that terminus is restored from the germline J gene. J is TRBJ2-1 and V is TRBV5-1; 12 bases are a match to TRBD2. The germline gives CDR1 SGHRS, CDR2 YFSETQ. The V and J ends lost 3 bases and 8 bases, in that order; junction bases with no gene match: 0. The CDR3 has 13 amino acids. The CDR3 DNA, read in part, is TGCGCCAGCAGCTGGACTAGCGGGGATGAG. Translated, it gives CASSWTSGDE. Given in full, the CDR3 is CASSWTSGDEQFF.

With respect to this clone: The CDR3 end is not reached by the read, which stops 3 residues before it; the germline J gene fills it in. The rearrangement links TRBV12-3 or TRBV12-4 to TRBJ2-3; no clear D. The CDR3 covers 13 residues. The V gene lost 8 bases and the J gene lost 4 bases, with 13 bases spanning the gap. The sequenced CDR3 bases are TGTGCCAGCCGTCGTACTCCCCCAGATACG. Amino acids: CASRRTPPDT. The full CDR3 protein reads CASRRTPPDTQYF.

A note on this clone: The read stops 3 residues short of the end of the CDR3; the missing end is completed from the germline J gene. The V and J genes are TRBV20-1 and TRBJ2-7, with no clear D. V was clipped by 3 bases and J by 2 bases, with 11 bases between them. This CDR3 is built from 13 residues. In germline, CDR1 is DFQATT, CDR2 SNEGSKA (reference sequence). The CDR3 region is CSASYQSTYEQYF. The covered CDR3 bases are TGCAGTGCTAGTTACCAGTCCACCTACGAG.

The part of the CDR3 DNA that was read is TGTGCCAGTAGTGGCCGAACCTACGAG. Translating it yields CASSGRTYE. The whole CDR3 protein reads CASSGRTYEQYF. The chain carries TRBV19 and TRBJ2-7; D uncertain. The CDR3 end falls 3 residues outside the read, so it is completed with the germline J gene. Germline V gene sequence: CDR1 LNHDA, CDR2 SQIVND (reference sequence). The CDR3 runs to 12 residues. Trimming shortened V by 5 bases and J by 2 bases, and 7 bases separated the two germline ends. Full variable domain (outside the CDR3, taken from reference TRBV19 and TRBJ2-7): DGGITQSPKYLFRKEGQNVTLSCEQNLNHDAMYWYRQDPGQGLRLIYYSQIVNDFQKGDIAEGYSVSREKKESFPLTVTSAQKNPTAFYLCASSGRTYEQYFGPGTRLTVT.

A remark on this clone: A read error may produce the germline difference seen at one junction end. The read falls 3 residues short of the CDR3 end, and the missing part is taken from the germline J gene. The rearrangement uses TRBV6-1 and TRBJ1-3; TRBD1 aligns across 7 bases. The CDR3 is 15 residues long. The germline V gene has CDR1 MNHNS and CDR2 SASEGT. The CDR3 sequence: CVSSEDKGAYSPIYF. CDR3 DNA, as far as it was read: TGTGTCAGCAGTGAAGATAAGGGGGCTTATTCACCC.

This CDR3 is CASSRGGSSYEQYF. The DNA read from the CDR3 is TGTGCCAGCAGCCGCGGCGGGAGCTCCTACGAG. The rearrangement links TRBV7-6 to TRBJ2-7; 7 positions agree with TRBD2. The CDR3 end is not reached by the read, which stops 3 residues before it; the germline J gene fills it in. Germline CDR1 is SGHVS and CDR2 is FNYEAQ. V was clipped by 5 bases and J by 0 bases; unmatched bases: 4. The CDR3 runs to 14 residues.

The CDR3 reads CASRPGLAHRDTYTF. The sequenced part of the CDR3 DNA is TGTGCCAGCCGACCGGGACTAGCGCACCGAGATACC. V is TRBV19 and J is TRBJ1-2, with a possible D match to TRBD1 (5 bases). The read ends 3 residues early relative to the CDR3; the germline J gene fills the gap. CDR1 is LNHDA, CDR2 SQIVND, per germline (reference sequence). The CDR3 length is 15 residues.

Remarks on this clone: The read ends 3 residues shy of where the CDR3 ends; the end is completed using the germline J gene. The J gene is TRBJ1-2, the V gene TRBV2; possibly TRBD1 for D (5 bases). The length of the CDR3 is 12 residues. Germline V gives CDR1 SNHLY, CDR2 FYNNEI. The CDR3 reads CASTPLGGGYTF. The DNA read from the CDR3 is TGTGCCAGCACCCCCCTGGGGGGAGGC.

Details on this clone: The sequence runs out 3 residues before the end of the CDR3; the remainder is reconstructed from the germline J gene. This rearrangement joins TRBV30 to TRBJ1-5, with 7 bases lining up with TRBD1. This CDR3 has 13 amino acids. Per germline, CDR1 GTSNPN and CDR2 SVGIG (reference sequence). The trim removed 2 bases at V and 5 bases at J, leaving 3 bases unmatched. CDR3 bases read: TGTGCCTGGAGTATCCAGGGGGATCAGCCC. Its protein product is CAWSIQGDQP. The complete CDR3 protein is CAWSIQGDQPQHF.

Worth noting for this clone: The read is 3 residues too short to cover the CDR3 end, so that end is filled in from the germline J gene. The gene calls are TRBV19 and TRBJ2-1; 7 bases fit TRBD2. Trimming at V came to 6 bases and at J to 8 bases, leaving 10 bases not matched to a gene. CDR3 size: 14 residues. From germline, CDR1 is LNHDA and CDR2 SQIVND (reference sequence). CDR3 amino acids: CASSAGVRVYEQFF. The covered CDR3 bases are TGTGCCAGTAGCGCGGGGGTCCGGGTGTATGAG. Full variable domain (outside the CDR3, taken from reference TRBV19 and TRBJ2-1): DGGITQSPKYLFRKEGQNVTLSCEQNLNHDAMYWYRQDPGQGLRLIYYSQIVNDFQKGDIAEGYSVSREKKESFPLTVTSAQKNPTAFYLCASSAGVRVYEQFFGPGTRLTVL.

Comments on this clone: With the read ending 3 residues before the CDR3 end, the germline J gene is used to fill in that end. V is TRBV30 and J is TRBJ2-1; D may be TRBD2 (5 bases). CDR3 length: 14 residues. Trimming removed 6 bases at V and 0 bases at J, with 12 bases between. Germline V CDR1 and CDR2: GTSNPN, SVGIG (reference sequence). CDR3 sequence reads: CACASTSSYNEQFF. Partial CDR3 DNA: TGTGCCTGTGCTAGCACTAGCTCCTACAATGAG.

Points on this clone: The observed sequence ends 3 residues before the CDR3 terminus, with the missing tail filled in from the germline J gene. The gene calls are TRBV19 and TRBJ2-4; D possibly corresponds to TRBD2 (6 bases). CDR3 length: 17 residues. CDR1 is LNHDA and CDR2 is SQIVND in the germline V gene (reference sequence). The CDR3 sequence: CASSIRGSGLRNYGQYF. CDR3 bases read: TGTGCCAGTAGTATTCGGGGGAGTGGATTGAGAAACTATGGT.

For this clone: The observed sequence ends 3 residues before the CDR3 terminus, with the missing tail filled in from the germline J gene. This chain uses TRBV18 with TRBJ2-7, with TRBD1 as a possible D gene (6 bases). The CDR3 covers 14 residues. The germline V gene encodes CDR1 KGHSH and CDR2 LQKENI. V was trimmed by 3 bases and J by 1 base, leaving 10 bases between them. CDR3 in amino acids: CASSPGDTSYEQYF. The part of the CDR3 DNA that was read is TGTGCCAGCTCACCGGGGGACACTTCCTACGAG.

As concerns this clone: The read finishes 3 residues shy of the CDR3 end, and the germline J gene is used to complete it. The chain links TRBV18 to TRBJ2-3, with 12 bases lining up with TRBD2. V gave up 3 bases and J gave up 5 bases; unmatched junction bases: 9. The CDR3 covers 17 residues. Germline V gene lookup returns CDR1 KGHSH and CDR2 LQKENI. Incomplete CDR3 DNA: TGTGCCAGCTCACCGCACGAGCTAGCGGGAGGGCTAGATACG. Residues: CASSPHELAGGLDT. The entire CDR3 protein reads CASSPHELAGGLDTQYF. Variable domain in full (rest from reference TRBV18 and TRBJ2-3): NAGVMQNPRHLVRRRGQEARLRCSPMKGHSHVYWYRQLPEEGLKFMVYLQKENIIDESGMPKERFSAEFPKEGPSILRIQQVVRGDSAAYFCASSPHELAGGLDTQYFGPGTRLTVL.